Listed here is a single T cell receptor (beta chain). Trimming took off 3 bases at V and 0 bases at J, with 8 bases between the two ends. Germline CDR1 is MDHEN and CDR2 is SYDVKM. The CDR3 is made up of 14 amino acids. The data were obtained in a study of shared clonotypes between healthy human individuals. Assay runs were performed at deep level. Repertoires were generated with immunoSEQ multiplex PCR, while TCRdb's copy carries only in-frame clones and drops some. In the table there are around 510,000 clones, around three quarters of which are singletons. The specimen sequenced was PBMCs. The TCR originated in a woman aged 40 to 50 in good health. Some clones in this sample may be carry-over from other donors' samples. V usage is TRBV28 and J usage is TRBJ1-1; D possibly corresponds to TRBD1 (5 bases). The CDR3 coding sequence is TGTGCCAGCAGTTTGGGACTGATGAACACTGAAGCTTTCTTT. It specifies CASSLGLMNTEAFF. Variable domain in full (rest from reference TRBV28 and TRBJ1-1): DVKVTQSSRYLVKRTGEKVFLECVQDMDHENMFWYRQDPGLGLRLIYFSYDVKMKEKGDIPEGYSVSREKKERFSLILESASTNQTSMYLCASSLGLMNTEAFFGQGTRLTVV.